This is a list of T cell receptor beta chains from one sample in a study of response to subunit inactivated influenza vaccine. TCRdb ran MiXCR on the RT-PCR reads and lists one entry per CDR3 protein. This sample has 500,000 to 700,000 distinct CDR3 sequences, with under 30% found just once. Another study also made use of these data, one on T cells expressing NK-cell markers.

Specimen: CD4+ T cells sorted from PBMCs, collected 11 to 12 days after vaccination. These receptors came from a man aged 50 to 59 who received an inactivated influenza vaccine. Both conserved end residues are part of each CDR3. D genes are given only for firm matches. Clone size, where shown, is once, few, many, or a class for clones that have expanded.

DNA	CDR3	D	V	J	size
TGTGCCAGCAAAATACAGGTGGGAGATCAGCCCCAGCATTTT	CASKIQVGDQPQHF	NA	TRBV2	TRBJ1-5	NA
TGTGCCAGCAGTGACCGGGTTCGCACTGAAGCTTTCTTT	CASSDRVRTEAFF	NA	TRBV6-2/TRBV6-3	TRBJ1-1	few
TGTGCCAGCAGCTTAGAAGACAGTGTTGGTGAAAAACTGTTTTTT	CASSLEDSVGEKLFF	NA	TRBV7-9	TRBJ1-4	NA
TGTGCCAGCTCACCAGCCCGGGACACAGAGCAGTTCTTC	CASSPARDTEQFF	NA	TRBV18	TRBJ2-1	NA
TGTGCCAGCAGCTTCCGGGGCGCGCATGAGCAGTTCTTC	CASSFRGAHEQFF	NA	TRBV5-6	TRBJ2-1	few
TGTGCCAGCAGTTCCCTCCGGGCAACTGGAAACACCATATATTTT	CASSSLRATGNTIYF	NA	TRBV28	TRBJ1-3	few
TGTGCCAGCTCACCCACGACGGGTTTCACCGGGGAGCTGTTTTTT	CASSPTTGFTGELFF	NA	TRBV18	TRBJ2-2	NA
TGCAGTGCTGGGCCCTCGGGTCAGCCCCAGCATTTT	CSAGPSGQPQHF	NA	TRBV20-1	TRBJ1-5	few
TGCGCCAGCAGCCAAACAGGGTACTGGCAAGAGACCCAGTACTTC	CASSQTGYWQETQYF	NA	TRBV4-3	TRBJ2-5	NA
TGTGCCAGCAGTGAAGCCGGGGGGGCCAGGAATTCACCCCTCCACTTT	CASSEAGGARNSPLHF	NA	TRBV6-1	TRBJ1-6	NA
TGTGCCTGGAGTAGACAGCTCTCTGGAAACACCATATATTTT	CAWSRQLSGNTIYF	NA	TRBV30	TRBJ1-3	once
TGCGCCAGCAGCTTGGTTAGGACAGGGTCAGACTATGGCTACACCTTC	CASSLVRTGSDYGYTF	TRBD1	TRBV5-1	TRBJ1-2	NA
TGTGCCAGCAGTTCCCCGGGACGGTCAACGGAGACCCAGTACTTC	CASSSPGRSTETQYF	NA	TRBV12-3/TRBV12-4	TRBJ2-5	many
TGTGCCAGCAGTAAAGCGGTGGGACAGGGACTCACTGAAGCTTTCTTT	CASSKAVGQGLTEAFF	TRBD1	TRBV6-1	TRBJ1-1	few
TGTGCCTGGGGGATAAGCAATCAGCCCCAGCATTTT	CAWGISNQPQHF	NA	TRBV30	TRBJ1-5	NA
TGTGCCAGCAGTCGGACAGGGGGCGGTGAGACCCAGTACTTC	CASSRTGGGETQYF	TRBD1	TRBV12-3/TRBV12-4	TRBJ2-5	NA
TGTGCCAGCAGTCAAACCTACAGCTCCTACAATGAGCAGTTCTTC	CASSQTYSSYNEQFF	NA	TRBV6-1	TRBJ2-1	NA
TGTGCCAGCAGCCCGAACACAGGGGACTATGGCTACACCTTC	CASSPNTGDYGYTF	TRBD1	TRBV7-2	TRBJ1-2	NA
TGTGCCAGCAGAGACGGGACAGGGAAGGCTGAAGCTTTCTTT	CASRDGTGKAEAFF	TRBD1	TRBV4-2	TRBJ1-1	few
TGTGCCAGCACTAGGGGACAGATGAACACTGAAGCTTTCTTT	CASTRGQMNTEAFF	TRBD1	TRBV6-1	TRBJ1-1	NA
TGTGCCAGCAGTTTTACGGGCTTGGTTCGGGAGCTGTTTTTT	CASSFTGLVRELFF	NA	TRBV12-3/TRBV12-4	TRBJ2-2	NA
TGTGCCATCACTGACCAGGGGACGTCTTTCTTT	CAITDQGTSFF	NA	TRBV10-3	TRBJ1-1	once
TGCGCCAGCAGCCCCCGGACAGGGGCCCTCTACGAGCAGTACTTC	CASSPRTGALYEQYF	TRBD1	TRBV5-1	TRBJ2-7	NA
TGTGCCAGCAGTTTAGCGGTGGTCGGGGAGCTGTTTTTT	CASSLAVVGELFF	NA	TRBV5-4	TRBJ2-2	many
TGTGCCAGCAGCTTAGCCATACTAAATTCACCCCTCCACTTT	CASSLAILNSPLHF	NA	TRBV11-2	TRBJ1-6	NA
TGTGCCAGCAGCCAAGATCTAACCGCACCCGGGGAGCTGTTTTTT	CASSQDLTAPGELFF	NA	TRBV4-2	TRBJ2-2	few
TGTGCCAGCAGCGCAGACGGACATTCCTACAATGAGCAGTACTTC	CASSADGHSYNEQYF	NA	TRBV7-9	TRBJ2-7	NA
TGCAGTGCTTCTGACAGCCAGGAGGTGACAGATACGCAGTATTTT	CSASDSQEVTDTQYF	NA	TRBV20-1	TRBJ2-3	many
TGCAGTGCTAGGGTAGGGCTAGCGGGAGCGTATCGGGAGACCCAGTACTTC	CSARVGLAGAYRETQYF	TRBD2	TRBV20-1	TRBJ2-5	NA